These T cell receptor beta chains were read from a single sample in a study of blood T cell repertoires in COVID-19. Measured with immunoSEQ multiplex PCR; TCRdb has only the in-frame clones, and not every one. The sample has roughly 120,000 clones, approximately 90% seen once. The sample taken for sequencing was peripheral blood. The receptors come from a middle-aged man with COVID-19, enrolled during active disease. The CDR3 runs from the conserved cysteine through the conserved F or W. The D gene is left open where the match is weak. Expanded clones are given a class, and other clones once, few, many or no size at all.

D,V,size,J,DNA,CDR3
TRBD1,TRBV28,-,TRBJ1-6,TGTGCCAGCAGGCTCAGCGCAGGGGGAAGTTCACCCCTCCACTTT,CASRLSAGGSSPLHF
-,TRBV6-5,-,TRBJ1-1,TGTGCCAGCACCCAGGCTGTGAGCACTGAAGCTTTCTTT,CASTQAVSTEAFF
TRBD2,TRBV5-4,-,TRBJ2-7,TGTGCCAGCAGCTTCCTAGCGGGTGGGAGCTCCTACGAGCAGTACTTC,CASSFLAGGSSYEQYF
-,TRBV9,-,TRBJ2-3,TGTGCCAGCAGCCTTTTCCGCACAGATACGCAGTATTTT,CASSLFRTDTQYF
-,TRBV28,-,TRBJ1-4,TGTGCCAGCAGCCGTCCGGGGGCTAATGAAAAACTGTTTTTT,CASSRPGANEKLFF
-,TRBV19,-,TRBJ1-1,TGTGCCAGTAGTCACGGAGTACTACTGAACACTGAAGCTTTCTTT,CASSHGVLLNTEAFF
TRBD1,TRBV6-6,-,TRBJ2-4,TGTGCCAGCAGTACGACAGGGGGTAGAAAAAACATTCAGTACTTC,CASSTTGGRKNIQYF
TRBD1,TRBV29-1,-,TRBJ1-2,TGCAGCGTTGCCCAGGGGACAGCCAATGGCTACACCTTC,CSVAQGTANGYTF
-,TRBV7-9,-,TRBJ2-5,TGTGCCAGCAGCTTACAGGGCTACGGGGAGACCCAGTACTTC,CASSLQGYGETQYF
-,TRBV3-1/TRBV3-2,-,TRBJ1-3,TGTGCCAGCAGCCACCTCAGGATCCCTGGAAACACCATATATTTT,CASSHLRIPGNTIYF
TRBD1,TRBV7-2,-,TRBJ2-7,TGTGCCAGCAGGTTGGACAGGGCTACCGGCGAGCAGTACTTC,CASRLDRATGEQYF
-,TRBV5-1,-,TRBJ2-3,TGCGCCAGCAGCTTGGCCGACAGTCCTGGGGATACGCAGTATTTT,CASSLADSPGDTQYF
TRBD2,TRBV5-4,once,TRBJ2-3,TGTGCCAGCAGCTTGGGCCCGGGACTAGCTACAGATACGCAGTATTTT,CASSLGPGLATDTQYF
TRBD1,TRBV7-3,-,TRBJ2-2,TGTGCCAGCAGCCGACAGGGGGATAACACCGGGGAGCTGTTTTTT,CASSRQGDNTGELFF
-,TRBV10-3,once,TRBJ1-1,TGTGCCGTGATGACAGAGGCGAACACTGAAGCTTTCTTT,CAVMTEANTEAFF
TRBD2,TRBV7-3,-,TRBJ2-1,TGTGCCAGCAGCTTGAGGGCCGGACTAGCGGGAGTTAGGAATGAGCAGTTCTTC,CASSLRAGLAGVRNEQFF
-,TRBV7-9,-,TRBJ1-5,TGTGCCAGCAGCTTAGGAGGGTTCGGCAATCAGCCCCAGCATTTT,CASSLGGFGNQPQHF
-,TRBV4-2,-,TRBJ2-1,TGTGCCAGCAGCCAAGATTACGGGAGACTGTCCTACAATGAGCAGTTCTTC,CASSQDYGRLSYNEQFF
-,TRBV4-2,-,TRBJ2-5,TGTGCCAGCAGCCAAGATCAGGGTGGGGCGGAAGAAGAGACCCAGTACTTC,CASSQDQGGAEEETQYF